A selection of T cell receptor beta chains follows, all from one sample in a study of blood T cells in healthy people across ages. TCRdb recomputed calls from the 5' RACE reads with MiXCR, one row per CDR3 protein. This sample has about 1,400,000 distinct CDR3 sequences; 35% to 45% occur once, and the top ten carry roughly 8.2%. Sequencing used blood. Every receptor here comes from a young woman in good health. Each CDR3 is given with its conserved first and last residue. A D gene is named only where the DNA matches it firmly. Not every row has a clone size; where given, it reads once, few, many or a size class.

d_call: .
j_call: TRBJ2-3
v_call: TRBV29-1
clone_size: .
cdr3_nt: TGCAGCGTTGGGCCGATTACCGCTAGCACAGATGCGCAGTATTTT
cdr3_aa: CSVGPITASTDAQYF

d_call: TRBD1
j_call: TRBJ1-1
v_call: TRBV6-5
clone_size: .
cdr3_nt: TGTGCCAGCAGTCCCCTGACAGGGGGCCGCTCGGGGGCTTTCTTT
cdr3_aa: CASSPLTGGRSGAFF

d_call: .
j_call: TRBJ2-1
v_call: TRBV10-2
clone_size: .
cdr3_nt: TGCGCCAGCACCGAGGGGAGAGTCTCCTACAATGAGCAGTTCTTC
cdr3_aa: CASTEGRVSYNEQFF

d_call: .
j_call: TRBJ2-4
v_call: TRBV20-1
clone_size: .
cdr3_nt: TGCAGTGCTAGGGAGGGGGGCTTGGGGGACATTCAGTACTTC
cdr3_aa: CSAREGGLGDIQYF

d_call: .
j_call: TRBJ2-7
v_call: TRBV21-1
clone_size: .
cdr3_nt: TGTGCCAGCCGACGACCCTTCGAGCAGTACTTC
cdr3_aa: CASRRPFEQYF

d_call: TRBD1
j_call: TRBJ2-1
v_call: TRBV18
clone_size: .
cdr3_nt: TGTGCCAGCTCTCCCGGGACAGGACACTACAATGAGCAGTTCTTC
cdr3_aa: CASSPGTGHYNEQFF

d_call: .
j_call: TRBJ2-1
v_call: TRBV11-2
clone_size: .
cdr3_nt: TGTGCCAGCAGCTTCACGGGACTTCATGAGCAGTTCTTC
cdr3_aa: CASSFTGLHEQFF

d_call: TRBD1
j_call: TRBJ2-7
v_call: TRBV14
clone_size: .
cdr3_nt: TGTGCCAGCAGCCACTCCTCCACAGGGGGATACGAGCAGTACTTC
cdr3_aa: CASSHSSTGGYEQYF

d_call: .
j_call: TRBJ2-1
v_call: TRBV19
clone_size: few
cdr3_nt: TGTGCCAGTAGTATTCAGGGGGGGGGCGTGAATGAGCAGTTCTTC
cdr3_aa: CASSIQGGGVNEQFF

d_call: .
j_call: TRBJ1-4
v_call: TRBV5-5
clone_size: .
cdr3_nt: TGTGCCAGCAGCTTGACCTTAAGAGCGTCGGCGACTAATGAAAAACTGTTTTTT
cdr3_aa: CASSLTLRASATNEKLFF

d_call: .
j_call: TRBJ2-3
v_call: TRBV9
clone_size: .
cdr3_nt: TGTGCCAGCAGCGTAGAAATCGGCGGCCTCAGCACAGATACGCAGTATTTT
cdr3_aa: CASSVEIGGLSTDTQYF

d_call: .
j_call: TRBJ1-1
v_call: TRBV2
clone_size: .
cdr3_nt: TGTGCCAGCAGGGCAGAGCAGAACACTGAAGCTTTCTTT
cdr3_aa: CASRAEQNTEAFF

d_call: .
j_call: TRBJ1-1
v_call: TRBV29-1
clone_size: few
cdr3_nt: TGCAGCGCGGTAAGGGAACCGAACACTGAAGCTTTCTTT
cdr3_aa: CSAVREPNTEAFF

d_call: .
j_call: TRBJ2-7
v_call: TRBV4-1
clone_size: .
cdr3_nt: TGCGCCAGCAGCCAATCCCTGAGTGGTCCGCACTACGAGCAGTACTTC
cdr3_aa: CASSQSLSGPHYEQYF

d_call: .
j_call: TRBJ2-1
v_call: TRBV12-5
clone_size: .
cdr3_nt: TGTGCTAGTGTGCTCAGCGAGTCCTACAATGAGCAGTTCTTC
cdr3_aa: CASVLSESYNEQFF

d_call: .
j_call: TRBJ1-1
v_call: TRBV29-1
clone_size: few
cdr3_nt: TGCAGCGTTGAAAACTGGGGGCGCGGCACTGAAGCTTTCTTT
cdr3_aa: CSVENWGRGTEAFF

d_call: TRBD1
j_call: TRBJ1-1
v_call: TRBV7-9
clone_size: few
cdr3_nt: TGTGCCAGCAGCTCTAGACAGGGCTCTGTCCTGTCCACTGAAGCTTTCTTT
cdr3_aa: CASSSRQGSVLSTEAFF

d_call: .
j_call: TRBJ2-1
v_call: TRBV10-3
clone_size: .
cdr3_nt: TGTGCCATCAGTGACCAGTTTGTGACCCAGTTCTTC
cdr3_aa: CAISDQFVTQFF

d_call: TRBD2
j_call: TRBJ2-1
v_call: TRBV20-1
clone_size: .
cdr3_nt: TGCAGTGCTAGCCACAGGGGGCGGGATGGGACTAGCGGTAATGAGCAGTTCTTC
cdr3_aa: CSASHRGRDGTSGNEQFF

d_call: .
j_call: TRBJ2-5
v_call: TRBV20-1
clone_size: few
cdr3_nt: TGCAGTGGGAGAAGAGTACTCCAAGAGACCCAGTACTTC
cdr3_aa: CSGRRVLQETQYF

d_call: .
j_call: TRBJ1-2
v_call: TRBV7-6
clone_size: .
cdr3_nt: TGTGCCAGCAGCCAACAACCGTCCGTGGAGGGTGGCTACACCTTC
cdr3_aa: CASSQQPSVEGGYTF

d_call: TRBD2
j_call: TRBJ2-1
v_call: TRBV12-3/TRBV12-4
clone_size: once
cdr3_nt: TGTGCCAGCAGTGCCACCCGGGCGGGAGTTAATGAGCAGTTCTTC
cdr3_aa: CASSATRAGVNEQFF

d_call: TRBD2
j_call: TRBJ2-2
v_call: TRBV20-1
clone_size: .
cdr3_nt: TGCAGTGCTAGCTTTGCTAGCGGGGGCACCGGGGAGCTGTTTTTT
cdr3_aa: CSASFASGGTGELFF

d_call: TRBD2
j_call: TRBJ2-1
v_call: TRBV18
clone_size: .
cdr3_nt: TGTGCCAGCTCACCGATGGGGACTAGCGGTACCTACAATGAGCAGTTCTTC
cdr3_aa: CASSPMGTSGTYNEQFF